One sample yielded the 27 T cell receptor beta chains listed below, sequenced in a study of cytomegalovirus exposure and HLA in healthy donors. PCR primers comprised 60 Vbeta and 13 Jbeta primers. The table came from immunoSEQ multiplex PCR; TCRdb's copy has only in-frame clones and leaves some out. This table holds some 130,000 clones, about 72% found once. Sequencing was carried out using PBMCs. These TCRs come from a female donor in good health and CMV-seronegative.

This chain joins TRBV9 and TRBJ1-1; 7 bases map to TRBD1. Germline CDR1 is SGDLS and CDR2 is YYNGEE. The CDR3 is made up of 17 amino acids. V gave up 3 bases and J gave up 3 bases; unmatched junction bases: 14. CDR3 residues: CASSAHLGTGVDTEAFF. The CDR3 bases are TGTGCCAGCAGCGCTCATCTAGGAACAGGGGTGGACACTGAAGCTTTCTTT.

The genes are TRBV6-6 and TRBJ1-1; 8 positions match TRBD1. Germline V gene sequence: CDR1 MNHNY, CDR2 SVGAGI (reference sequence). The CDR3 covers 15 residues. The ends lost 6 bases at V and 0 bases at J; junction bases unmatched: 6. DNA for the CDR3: TGTGCCAGCAGAAGGACAGGGTTCATGAACACTGAAGCTTTCTTT. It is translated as CASRRTGFMNTEAFF.

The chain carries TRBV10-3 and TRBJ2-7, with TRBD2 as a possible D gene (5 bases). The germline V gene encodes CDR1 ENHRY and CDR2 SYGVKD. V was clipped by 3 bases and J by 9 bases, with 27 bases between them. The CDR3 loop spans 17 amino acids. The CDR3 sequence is CAISEVFRGETYVGQYF. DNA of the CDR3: TGTGCCATCAGTGAAGTATTTCGGGGAGAAACCTACGTCGGGCAGTACTTC.

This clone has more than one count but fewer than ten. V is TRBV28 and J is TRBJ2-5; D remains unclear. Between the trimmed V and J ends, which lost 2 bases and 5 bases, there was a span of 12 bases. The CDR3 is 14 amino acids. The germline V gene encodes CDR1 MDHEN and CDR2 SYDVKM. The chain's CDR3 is CASSLSPAEETQYF. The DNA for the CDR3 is TGTGCCAGCAGTTTAAGTCCCGCGGAGGAGACCCAGTACTTC. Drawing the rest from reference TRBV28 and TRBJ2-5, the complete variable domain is DVKVTQSSRYLVKRTGEKVFLECVQDMDHENMFWYRQDPGLGLRLIYFSYDVKMKEKGDIPEGYSVSREKKERFSLILESASTNQTSMYLCASSLSPAEETQYFGPGTRLLVL.

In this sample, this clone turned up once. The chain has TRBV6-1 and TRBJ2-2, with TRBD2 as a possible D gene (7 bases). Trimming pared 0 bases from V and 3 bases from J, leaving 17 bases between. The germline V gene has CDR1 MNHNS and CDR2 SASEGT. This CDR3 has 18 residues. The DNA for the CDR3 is TGTGCCAGCAGTGAAGCGAGGGGGGCGGGAGTTCACACCGGGGAGCTGTTTTTT. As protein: CASSEARGAGVHTGELFF.

CDR3 residues: CASSSPTSGRGYSTDTQYF. As DNA, the CDR3 is TGTGCCAGCAGTTCCCCGACTAGCGGGAGGGGCTATAGCACAGATACGCAGTATTTT. V usage is TRBV27 and J usage is TRBJ2-3, with 14 bases matching TRBD2. The CDR3 totals 19 residues. The germline V gene encodes CDR1 MNHEY and CDR2 SMNVEV (reference sequence). J was trimmed by 0 bases and V by 4 bases; bases with no gene match: 9.

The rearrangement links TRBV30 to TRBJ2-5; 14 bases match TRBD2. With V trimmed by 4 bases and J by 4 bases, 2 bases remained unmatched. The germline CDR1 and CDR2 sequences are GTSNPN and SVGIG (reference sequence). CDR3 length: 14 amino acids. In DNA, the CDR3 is TGTGCCTGGATAGGGACTAGCGGGAGAGAGACCCAGTACTTC. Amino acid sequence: CAWIGTSGRETQYF.

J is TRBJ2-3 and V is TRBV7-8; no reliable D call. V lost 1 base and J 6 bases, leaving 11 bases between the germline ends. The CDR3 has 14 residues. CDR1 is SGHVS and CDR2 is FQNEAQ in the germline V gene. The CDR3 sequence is CASSLGVASDTQYF. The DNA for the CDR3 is TGTGCCAGCAGCTTAGGGGTAGCCTCGGATACGCAGTATTTT. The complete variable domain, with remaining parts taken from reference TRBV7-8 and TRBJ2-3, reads GAGVSQSPRYKVAKRGQDVALRCDPISGHVSLFWYQQALGQGPEFLTYFQNEAQLDKSGLPSDRFFAERPEGSVSTLKIQRTQQEDSAVYLCASSLGVASDTQYFGPGTRLTVL.

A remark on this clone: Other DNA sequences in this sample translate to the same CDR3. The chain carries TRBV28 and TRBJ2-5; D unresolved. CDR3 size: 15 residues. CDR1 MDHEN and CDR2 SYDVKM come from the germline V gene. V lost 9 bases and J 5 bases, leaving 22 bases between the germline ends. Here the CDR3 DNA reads TGTGCCAGTAGTCGAGAAAACACGGTCGGGGAGACCCAGTACTTC. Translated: CASSRENTVGETQYF.

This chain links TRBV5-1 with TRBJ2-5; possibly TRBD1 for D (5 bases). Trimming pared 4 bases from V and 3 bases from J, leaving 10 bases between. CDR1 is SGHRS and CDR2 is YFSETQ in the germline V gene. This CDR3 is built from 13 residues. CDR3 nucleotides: TGCGCCAGCAGCCTATCGACAGAAGAGACCCAGTACTTC. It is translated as CASSLSTEETQYF.

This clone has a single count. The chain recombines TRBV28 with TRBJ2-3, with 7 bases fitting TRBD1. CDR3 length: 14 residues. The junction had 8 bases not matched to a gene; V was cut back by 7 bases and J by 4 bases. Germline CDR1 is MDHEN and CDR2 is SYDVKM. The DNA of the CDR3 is TGTGCCAGCACCTCCCCAGGGGGATCAGATACGCAGTATTTT. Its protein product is CASTSPGGSDTQYF. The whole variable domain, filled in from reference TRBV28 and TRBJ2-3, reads DVKVTQSSRYLVKRTGEKVFLECVQDMDHENMFWYRQDPGLGLRLIYFSYDVKMKEKGDIPEGYSVSREKKERFSLILESASTNQTSMYLCASTSPGGSDTQYFGPGTRLTVL.

The CDR3 loop reads CATLARAPSYEQYF. CDR3 coding DNA: TGTGCCACTTTAGCGAGAGCCCCTTCCTACGAGCAGTACTTC. The chain couples TRBV21-1 to TRBJ2-7; the DNA was not used to check the table's D call, TRBD2. TRBV21-1 is assigned pseudogene status. The CDR3 has 14 amino acids.

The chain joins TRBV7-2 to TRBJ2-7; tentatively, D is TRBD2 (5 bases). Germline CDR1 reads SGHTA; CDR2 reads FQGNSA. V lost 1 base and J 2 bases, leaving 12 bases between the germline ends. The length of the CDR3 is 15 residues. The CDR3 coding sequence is TGTGCCAGCAGCTTAGATCCCCTGAGGGCCTACGAGCAGTACTTC. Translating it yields CASSLDPLRAYEQYF.

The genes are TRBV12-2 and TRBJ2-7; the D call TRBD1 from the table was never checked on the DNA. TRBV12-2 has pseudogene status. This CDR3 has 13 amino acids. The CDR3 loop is CASRYRTANEQYF. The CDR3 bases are TGTGCAAGTCGCTACCGGACAGCGAACGAGCAGTACTTC.

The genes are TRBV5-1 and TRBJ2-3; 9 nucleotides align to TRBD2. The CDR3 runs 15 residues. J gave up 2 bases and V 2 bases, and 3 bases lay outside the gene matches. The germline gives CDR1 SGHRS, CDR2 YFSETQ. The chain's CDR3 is CASSFSGGNTDTQYF. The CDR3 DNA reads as TGCGCCAGCAGCTTTAGCGGGGGTAACACAGATACGCAGTATTTT.

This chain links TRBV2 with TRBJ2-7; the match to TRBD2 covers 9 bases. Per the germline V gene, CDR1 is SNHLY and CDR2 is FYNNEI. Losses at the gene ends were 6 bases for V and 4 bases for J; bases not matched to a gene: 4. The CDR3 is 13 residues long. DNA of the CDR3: TGTGCCAGCAGAACTAGCGGGTTGTACGAGCAGTACTTC. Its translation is CASRTSGLYEQYF. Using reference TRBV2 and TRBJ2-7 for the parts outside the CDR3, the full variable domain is EPEVTQTPSHQVTQMGQEVILRCVPISNHLYFYWYRQILGQKVEFLVSFYNNEISEKSEIFDDQFSVERPDGSNFTLKIRSTKLEDSAMYFCASRTSGLYEQYFGPGTRLTVT.

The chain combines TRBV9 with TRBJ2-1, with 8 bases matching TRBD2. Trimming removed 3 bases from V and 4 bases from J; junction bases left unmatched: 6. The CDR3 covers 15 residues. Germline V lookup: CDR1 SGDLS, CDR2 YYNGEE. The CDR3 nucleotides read TGTGCCAGCAGCGGGAGCGGGAGTGGATACAATGAGCAGTTCTTC. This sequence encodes CASSGSGSGYNEQFF.

CDR3 sequence reads: CASSDWRQGEGEQYF. The CDR3 DNA reads as TGTGCCAGCAGCGATTGGAGACAGGGAGAGGGCGAGCAGTACTTC. The chain couples TRBV2 to TRBJ2-7; TRBD1 matches 7 bases. The V gene end was trimmed by 6 bases and the J gene end by 6 bases; junction bases not matched to a gene: 14. Germline V lookup: CDR1 SNHLY, CDR2 FYNNEI. This CDR3 is built from 15 residues.

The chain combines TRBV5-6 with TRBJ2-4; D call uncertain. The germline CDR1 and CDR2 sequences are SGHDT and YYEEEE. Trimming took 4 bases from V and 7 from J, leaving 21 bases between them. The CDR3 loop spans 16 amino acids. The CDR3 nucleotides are TGTGCCAGCAGCCTGGGTGTTGGGCAGTTCTGGAACATTCAGTACTTC. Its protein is CASSLGVGQFWNIQYF.

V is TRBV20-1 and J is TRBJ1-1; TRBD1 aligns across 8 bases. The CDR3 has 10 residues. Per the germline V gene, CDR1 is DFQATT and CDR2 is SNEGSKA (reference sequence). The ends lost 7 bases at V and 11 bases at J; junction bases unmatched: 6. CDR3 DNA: TGCAGTGTCAAGAGACAGGGGGCTTTCTTT. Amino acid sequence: CSVKRQGAFF.

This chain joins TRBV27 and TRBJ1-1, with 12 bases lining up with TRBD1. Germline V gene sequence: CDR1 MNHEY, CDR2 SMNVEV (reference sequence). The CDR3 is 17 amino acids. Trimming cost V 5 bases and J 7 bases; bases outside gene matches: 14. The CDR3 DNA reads TGTGCCAGCAGTATTTCGGGACAGGGGGCCACTTTACTTGAAGCTTTCTTT. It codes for CASSISGQGATLLEAFF.

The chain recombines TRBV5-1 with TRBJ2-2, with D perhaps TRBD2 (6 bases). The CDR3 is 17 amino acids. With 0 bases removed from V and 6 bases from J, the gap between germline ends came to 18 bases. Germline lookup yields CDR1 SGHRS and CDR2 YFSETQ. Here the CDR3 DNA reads TGCGCCAGCAGCTTGGGGACTACCCTCGAGGGCCCCGGGGAGCTGTTTTTT. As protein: CASSLGTTLEGPGELFF.

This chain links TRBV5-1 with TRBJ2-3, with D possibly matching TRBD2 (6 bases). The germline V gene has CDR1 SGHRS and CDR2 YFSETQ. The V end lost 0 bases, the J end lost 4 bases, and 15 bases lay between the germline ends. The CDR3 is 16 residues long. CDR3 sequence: CASSLGTGSGADTQYF. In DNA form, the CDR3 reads TGCGCCAGCAGCTTGGGAACCGGGAGTGGAGCAGATACGCAGTATTTT.

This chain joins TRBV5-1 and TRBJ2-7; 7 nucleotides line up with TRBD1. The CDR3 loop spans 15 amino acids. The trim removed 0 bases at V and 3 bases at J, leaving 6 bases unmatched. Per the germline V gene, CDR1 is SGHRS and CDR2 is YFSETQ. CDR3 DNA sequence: TGCGCCAGCAGCTTGGAACCGGACAGGTACTACGAGCAGTACTTC. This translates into CASSLEPDRYYEQYF.

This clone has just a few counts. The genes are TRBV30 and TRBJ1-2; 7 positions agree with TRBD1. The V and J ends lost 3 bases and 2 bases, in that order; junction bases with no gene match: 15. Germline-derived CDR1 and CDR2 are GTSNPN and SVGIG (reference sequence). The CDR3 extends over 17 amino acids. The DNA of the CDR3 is TGTGCCTGGAGCTTGATGGGTTACGACAGGGCGAACTATGGCTACACCTTC. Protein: CAWSLMGYDRANYGYTF.

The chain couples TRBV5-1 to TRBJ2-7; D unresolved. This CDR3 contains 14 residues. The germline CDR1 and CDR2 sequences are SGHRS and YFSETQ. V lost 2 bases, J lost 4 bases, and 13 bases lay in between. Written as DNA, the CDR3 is TGCGCCAGCAGCTTCGAAGACATAGAATACGAGCAGTACTTC. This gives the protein CASSFEDIEYEQYF.

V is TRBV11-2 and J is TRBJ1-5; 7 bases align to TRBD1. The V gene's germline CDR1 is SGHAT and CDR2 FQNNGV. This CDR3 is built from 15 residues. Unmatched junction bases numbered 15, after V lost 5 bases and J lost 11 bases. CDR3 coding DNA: TGTGCCAGCAGCCTATCCCCCGGGACAGACAAAGCCCAGCATTTT. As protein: CASSLSPGTDKAQHF.